Following are 24 T cell receptor beta chains from one sample sequenced in a study of T cell changes during pregnancy in multiple sclerosis (dated by TCRdb to 2018 to 2020). Library prep was done by the immunoSEQ multiplex PCR assay. The immuneACCESS repertoire file appears here via TCRdb, limited to in-frame rearrangements. These files lack a portion of the clones; in checked studies, under half of the deficit traces to unresolved V genes, and the cause of the others is not known. The sample table holds about 59,000 clones, of which approximately 90% were seen once. In total, the top ten clones hold about 2.9% of the sample. Sequencing was performed on peripheral blood, taken in the second trimester of pregnancy. Receptors were obtained from a female donor in good health, enrolled as a control in a pregnancy study.

The CDR3 reads CASRGGANQPQHF. The CDR3 nucleotides are TGCGCCAGCCGCGGGGGGGCCAATCAGCCCCAGCATTTT. The J gene is TRBJ1-5, the V gene TRBV5-1; the D gene is possibly TRBD1 (6 bases). Per the germline V gene, CDR1 is SGHRS and CDR2 is YFSETQ. With 7 bases removed from V and 3 bases from J, the gap between germline ends came to 11 bases. This CDR3 is built from 13 residues.

The chain combines TRBV7-2 with TRBJ2-7; no definite D call. CDR3 size: 11 residues. V was trimmed by 2 bases and J by 7 bases, leaving 6 bases between them. In germline, CDR1 is SGHTA, CDR2 FQGNSA. The CDR3, as DNA: TGTGCCAGCAGCTTATCCGTAGAGCAGTACTTC. This gives the protein CASSLSVEQYF.

V is TRBV19 and J is TRBJ2-1; D is perhaps TRBD2 (5 bases). The CDR3 totals 13 residues. Germline CDR1 and CDR2: LNHDA and SQIVND (reference sequence). Trimming removed 6 bases from V and 6 bases from J, with 12 bases in between. The DNA of the CDR3 is TGTGCCAGTAGCCCCGGGGTTCTCAATGAGCAGTTCTTC. This codes for CASSPGVLNEQFF.

This sequence joins TRBV5-1 and TRBJ1-2; 7 bases match TRBD1. V was pared by 4 bases and J by 5 bases, with 5 bases of the junction left unmatched. Germline V gene sequence: CDR1 SGHRS, CDR2 YFSETQ. This CDR3 is built from 13 residues. CDR3 residues: CASSEGAQYGYTF. As DNA, the CDR3 is TGCGCCAGCAGCGAGGGGGCACAATATGGCTACACCTTC. Supplemented by reference TRBV5-1 and TRBJ1-2, the full variable domain reads KAGVTQTPRYLIKTRGQQVTLSCSPISGHRSVSWYQQTPGQGLQFLFEYFSETQRNKGNFPGRFSGRQFSNSRSEMNVSTLELGDSALYLCASSEGAQYGYTFGSGTRLTVV.

A note on this clone: Other nucleotide sequences in the sample specify the same CDR3. CDR3 nucleotides: TGCGCCAGCAGCAGTACAGGGTCCACTGAAGCTTTCTTT. It yields the protein CASSSTGSTEAFF. This chain connects TRBV5-1 to TRBJ1-1; possibly TRBD1 for D (6 bases). V shed 4 bases and J shed 4 bases, with 11 bases lying between them. The CDR3 extends over 13 amino acids. Germline values: CDR1 SGHRS, CDR2 YFSETQ.

In DNA form, the CDR3 reads TGTGCCAGCAGGCTAGCGGGGATCAACACCGGGGAGCTGTTTTTT. It translates to CASRLAGINTGELFF. The V gene is TRBV27, the J gene TRBJ2-2; TRBD2 agrees at 9 bases. The germline gives CDR1 MNHEY, CDR2 SMNVEV (reference sequence). Unmatched junction bases numbered 4, after V lost 6 bases and J lost 2 bases. The CDR3 runs 15 residues.

This clone occurred a few times. The gene calls are TRBV20-1 and TRBJ1-2; D not certain. CDR3 size: 11 residues. Germline assignment: CDR1 DFQATT and CDR2 SNEGSKA (reference sequence). Trimming left V 7 bases short and J 9 bases short, with 15 bases between. The CDR3 bases are TGCAGTGGTACGGCCGAGCGCAGCTACACCTTC. Translated, it gives CSGTAERSYTF.

The chain uses TRBV11-3 and TRBJ2-1; 9 bases are shared with TRBD1. There are 13 residues in the CDR3. V gave up 5 bases and J gave up 12 bases; unmatched junction bases: 8. The germline V gene has CDR1 SGHNT and CDR2 YENEEA. The DNA for the CDR3 is TGTGCCAGCAGCAGGGACAGGGAAGGTTGGCAGTTCTTC. It encodes CASSRDREGWQFF.

The CDR3 sequence: CASSFTSGSREQYF. The CDR3 DNA reads TGTGCCAGCAGTTTTACTAGCGGGAGCCGGGAGCAGTACTTC. The chain couples TRBV28 to TRBJ2-7; 11 bases align to TRBD2. V gave up 3 bases and J gave up 7 bases; unmatched junction bases: 5. The CDR3 is 14 residues long. From germline, CDR1 is MDHEN and CDR2 SYDVKM.

The chain employs TRBV18 and TRBJ2-2, with D possibly being TRBD1 (5 bases). The length of the CDR3 is 14 residues. The V end was cut by 3 bases, the J end by 5 bases, with 10 bases between. Looked up from germline, CDR1 is KGHSH and CDR2 is LQKENI. The CDR3 DNA reads TGTGCCAGCTCACCGGGCGGACAAACCGGGGAGCTGTTTTTT. Translating gives CASSPGGQTGELFF.

This clone appeared a single time. The rearrangement joins TRBV11-2 to TRBJ1-6; no clear D. The CDR3 contains 12 residues. V lost 6 bases and J lost 13, with 13 bases in between. CDR1 is SGHAT, CDR2 FQNNGV, per germline. The CDR3, as DNA: TGTGCCAGCAGGGGGAGAGGCAGGCCCCTCCACTTT. Translating it yields CASRGRGRPLHF.

The chain employs TRBV19 and TRBJ2-3, with 7 bases that match TRBD2. The CDR3 is 14 residues long. V shed 3 bases and J 3 bases; nucleotides not matched to a gene: 3. The germline gives CDR1 LNHDA, CDR2 SQIVND (reference sequence). This CDR3 is CASSIGGFTDTQYF. DNA for the CDR3: TGTGCCAGTAGTATCGGGGGGTTTACAGATACGCAGTATTTT. The full variable domain, with the rest looked up from reference TRBV19 and TRBJ2-3, is DGGITQSPKYLFRKEGQNVTLSCEQNLNHDAMYWYRQDPGQGLRLIYYSQIVNDFQKGDIAEGYSVSREKKESFPLTVTSAQKNPTAFYLCASSIGGFTDTQYFGPGTRLTVL.

This clone was observed a single time. The chain uses TRBV29-1 and TRBJ1-5; 7 bases agree with TRBD1. The germline V gene has CDR1 SQVTM and CDR2 ANQGSEA. The CDR3 sequence is 16 residues long. Germline trimming cut 3 bases from V and 6 bases from J; bases unmatched to any gene: 14. CDR3 loop: CSVDSLMGQLAQPQHF. The CDR3, as DNA: TGCAGCGTTGATTCCTTAATGGGACAGTTGGCTCAGCCCCAGCATTTT. Using reference TRBV29-1 and TRBJ1-5 for the parts outside the CDR3, the full variable domain is SAVISQKPSRDICQRGTSLTIQCQVDSQVTMMFWYRQQPGQSLTLIATANQGSEATYESGFVIDKFPISRPNLTFSTLTVSNMSPEDSSIYLCSVDSLMGQLAQPQHFGDGTRLSIL.

V and J are TRBV18 and TRBJ2-5, with D perhaps TRBD1 (5 bases). CDR3 length: 14 amino acids. Germline CDR1 is KGHSH and CDR2 is LQKENI. Trimming pared 2 bases from V and 7 bases from J, leaving 14 bases between. Here the CDR3 reads CASSPTQGEGTQYF. In nucleotides, the CDR3 is TGTGCCAGCTCACCAACGCAGGGCGAAGGGACCCAGTACTTC.

The chain uses TRBV30 and TRBJ1-2; D unclear. This CDR3 region has 16 residues. Germline V gene lookup returns CDR1 GTSNPN and CDR2 SVGIG (reference sequence). V gave up 0 bases and J gave up 4 bases, with 18 bases separating them. CDR3 coding DNA: TGTGCCTGGAGTGTATCTATCACTCCTACCCCCTATGGCTACACCTTC. The encoded protein is CAWSVSITPTPYGYTF.

The V call is TRBV7-9, the J call TRBJ2-1; tentatively, D is TRBD1 (6 bases). The CDR3 extends over 15 amino acids. Trimming took off 0 bases at V and 8 bases at J, with 14 bases between the two ends. From germline, CDR1 is SEHNR and CDR2 FQNEAQ (reference sequence). CDR3: CASSLAGGSSDEQFF. In nucleotides, the CDR3 is TGTGCCAGCAGCTTAGCAGGGGGTAGCTCTGATGAGCAGTTCTTC.

The chain has TRBV5-1 and TRBJ1-4; D remains ambiguous. V shed 4 bases and J shed 7 bases, with 11 bases lying between them. This CDR3 has 13 residues. Germline V CDR1 and CDR2: SGHRS, YFSETQ. CDR3 in amino acids: CASSRSSSEKLFF. The CDR3 bases are TGCGCCAGCAGCCGCAGTAGCTCTGAAAAACTGTTTTTT.

This clone was recorded only once. This chain links TRBV28 with TRBJ1-2, with 8 bases matching TRBD1. Germline V gene data show CDR1 as MDHEN and CDR2 as SYDVKM. V trimming: 6 bases; J trimming: 4 bases; junction bases outside the gene matches: 7. The CDR3 length is 14 residues. In DNA form, the CDR3 reads TGTGCCAGCAGGACAGGGGAAGGTAGCTATGGCTACACCTTC. This gives the protein CASRTGEGSYGYTF.

In this sample, this clone turned up a few times. In DNA form, the CDR3 reads TGTGCCAGCGGGCCGGGACTCTCCTACAATGAGCAGTTCTTC. Encoded protein: CASGPGLSYNEQFF. The chain uses TRBV19 and TRBJ2-1; a possible D gene is TRBD2 (6 bases). Looked up from germline, CDR1 is LNHDA and CDR2 is SQIVND (reference sequence). Trimming cost V 9 bases and J 0 bases, with 12 bases left between them. The CDR3 is 14 amino acids.

This sequence joins TRBV6-5 and TRBJ1-6; the match to TRBD1 covers 9 bases. Trimming took 7 bases from V and 7 from J; bases not matched to a gene: 5. Germline loops: CDR1 MNHEY, CDR2 SVGAGI. This CDR3 comprises 14 residues. The CDR3, as DNA: TGTGCCAGCACCCGACAGGGGGAAAATTCACCCCTCCACTTT. Translation: CASTRQGENSPLHF.

This sequence joins TRBV7-9 and TRBJ2-2; no reliable D call. Trimming pared 1 base from V and 1 base from J, leaving 10 bases between. The CDR3 runs to 16 residues. The V gene's germline CDR1 is SEHNR and CDR2 FQNEAQ (reference sequence). The chain's CDR3 is CASSLVPQLNTGELFF. The CDR3 region has the DNA TGTGCCAGCAGCTTAGTCCCACAGCTGAACACCGGGGAGCTGTTTTTT.

The chain combines TRBV7-2 with TRBJ2-1, with D uncertain. Looked up from germline, CDR1 is SGHTA and CDR2 is FQGNSA. Deletions cut 2 bases from V and 7 bases from J, with 6 bases between. The CDR3 extends over 12 amino acids. CDR3 sequence (DNA): TGTGCCAGCAGCTTATCCGGTAATGAGCAGTTCTTC. Amino acid sequence: CASSLSGNEQFF.

Only one count was recorded for this clone. The chain has TRBV19 and TRBJ2-5; TRBD1 agrees at 7 bases. Looked up from germline, CDR1 is LNHDA and CDR2 is SQIVND (reference sequence). V trimming: 2 bases; J trimming: 5 bases; junction bases outside the gene matches: 11. The CDR3 covers 16 residues. The CDR3 here is CASSIPGTAQEETQYF. CDR3 DNA: TGTGCCAGTAGTATACCAGGGACAGCTCAAGAGGAGACCCAGTACTTC.

The rearrangement links TRBV6-1 to TRBJ2-7; 10 bases line up with TRBD2. V was clipped by 4 bases and J by 3 bases; unmatched bases: 12. Germline V gene lookup returns CDR1 MNHNS and CDR2 SASEGT. This CDR3 is 17 amino acids long. The CDR3 here is CASSGSSGLASNYEQYF. As DNA, the CDR3 is TGTGCCAGCAGTGGGAGCTCGGGACTAGCGTCCAACTACGAGCAGTACTTC.